This record concerns one T cell receptor beta chain sequence. The sample belongs to a study of shared clonotypes between healthy human individuals. Overall study: The study used three CD4 naive, three CD4 memory, two CD8 naive and one CD8 memory plate per donor.

Clones were read by immunoSEQ multiplex PCR, and TCRdb kept only the in-frame ones, dropping some. This sample yields 2 million to 2.5 million clones, of which 80% to 95% are seen a single time; 0.37% belongs to the top ten. Trimming stripped 0 bases from V and 10 bases from J, with 9 bases between. The CDR3 covers 12 residues. Germline CDR1 SGHNT, CDR2 YENEEA. The chain joins TRBV11-3 to TRBJ1-1; no reliable D call. Sequencing was performed on naive CD4+ T cells from PBMCs. Regarding subset: CD45RA+ positively selected. This receptor was taken from a young man in good health. Some clones in this sample may be carry-over from other donors' samples. The CDR3 DNA follows: TGTGCCAGCAGCTTAGACGGCCGTGGAGCTTTCTTT. Protein product: CASSLDGRGAFF.